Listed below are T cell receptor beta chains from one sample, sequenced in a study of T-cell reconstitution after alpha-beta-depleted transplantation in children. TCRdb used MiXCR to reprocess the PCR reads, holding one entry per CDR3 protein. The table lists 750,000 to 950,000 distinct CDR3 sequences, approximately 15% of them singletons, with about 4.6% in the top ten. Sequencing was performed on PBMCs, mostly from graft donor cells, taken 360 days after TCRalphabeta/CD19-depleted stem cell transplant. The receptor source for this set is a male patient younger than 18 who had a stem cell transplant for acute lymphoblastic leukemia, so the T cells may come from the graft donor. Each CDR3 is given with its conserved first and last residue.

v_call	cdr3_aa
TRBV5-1	CASSSSTETQYF
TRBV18	CASSPESVNSYEQYF
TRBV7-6	CASSLPQGVTEAFF
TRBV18	CASSGGNTNTGELFF
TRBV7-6	CASSSMEASYEQYF
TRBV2	CASSEEGTGTASSYEQYF
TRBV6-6	CASIGQGKREQYF
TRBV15	CATSRSGTSGDEQYF
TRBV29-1	CSVGKGGLAGDYNEQFF
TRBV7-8	CASSLARTGMNTEAFF
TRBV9	CASSVAPPPYNEQFF
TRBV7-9	CASSELAGGWDTQYF
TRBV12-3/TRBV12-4	CASTTPGALRTQYF
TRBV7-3	CASSLRVTSGRNEQFF
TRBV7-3	CASSLWRGGPSPLHF
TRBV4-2	CASSHPKGPGGGSYNEQFF
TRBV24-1	CATSDFGVRDQETQYF
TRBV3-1	CASSRGLAGGPGDTQYF
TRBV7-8	CASSSTGKGYGNTEAFF
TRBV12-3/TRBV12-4	CASSLVSWRGNEQYF
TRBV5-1	CASSLFRAGDEQYF
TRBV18	CASSPPMLAQPPHTDTQYF
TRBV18	CASSPRRGGIATNEKLFF
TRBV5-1	CASRVGVGEQYF
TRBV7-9	CASSPEFSPAFF
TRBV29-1	CSVAFMTGGNEQYF
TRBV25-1	CASSKGGLSRTGELFF
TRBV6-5	CASSYATNGRDSPLHF
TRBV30	CAWSVGALSSYNEQFF
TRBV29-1	CSVIRASYGYTF
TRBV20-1	CSAKDRAYLNLMNTEAFF
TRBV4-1	CASSQARGGEKLFF
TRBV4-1	CASSLTFVVRTNYGYTF
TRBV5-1	CASSPRPGQGIWGNQPQHF
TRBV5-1	CASSLDTGSGTEAFF
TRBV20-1	CSASGRGADTEAFF
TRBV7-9	CASAPNKREYNEQFF
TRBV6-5	CASSSGGNYQPQHF
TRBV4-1	CASSQEWTGVSYEQYF
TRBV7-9	CASREGYTF
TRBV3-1	CASSIIAGLSYEQYF
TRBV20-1	CSAPGGGFQAYEQYF
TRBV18	CASSPRGAVPTGELFF
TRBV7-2	CASSLAVTSGRNRYEQYF
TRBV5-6	CASSRGAGGLPGFNEQFF
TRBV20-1	CSARDLWKENTGELFF
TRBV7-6	CASSFRGAGGNEQFF
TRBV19	CASSHRQTDEQYF
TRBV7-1	CASSSATGGFWAAEETQYF
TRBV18	CASSQRGSEQYF